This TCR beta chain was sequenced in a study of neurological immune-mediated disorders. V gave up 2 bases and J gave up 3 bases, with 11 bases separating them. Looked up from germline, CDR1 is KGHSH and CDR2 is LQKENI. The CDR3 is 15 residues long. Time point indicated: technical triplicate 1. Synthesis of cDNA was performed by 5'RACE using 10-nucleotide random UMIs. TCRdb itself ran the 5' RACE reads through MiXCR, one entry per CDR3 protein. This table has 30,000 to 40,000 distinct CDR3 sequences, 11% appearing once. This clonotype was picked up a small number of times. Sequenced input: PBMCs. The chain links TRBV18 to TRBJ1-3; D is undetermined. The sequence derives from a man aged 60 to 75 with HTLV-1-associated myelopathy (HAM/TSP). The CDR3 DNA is TGTGCCAGCTCACCAGGAGCGGGTTTTGGAAACACCATATATTTT. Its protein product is CASSPGAGFGNTIYF.